A single sample gave rise to the 30 T cell receptor beta chains below, sequenced in a study of blood T cell repertoires in COVID-19. Using immunoSEQ multiplex PCR, the repertoire was profiled, and TCRdb retains in-frame clones only, with some absent. The data contain 100,000 to 150,000 clones, 85% to 90% of them seen just once; the ten biggest clones take up 25% to 30%. Input material: peripheral blood. The receptors come from an older woman with acute or convalescent COVID-19.

The sample holds one count of this clone. The J gene is TRBJ1-2, the V gene TRBV5-4; 8 bases fit TRBD1. Germline CDR1 and CDR2: SGHNT and YYREEE (reference sequence). The CDR3 is made up of 15 amino acids. J was trimmed by 4 bases and V by 0 bases; bases with no gene match: 5. CDR3 amino acids: CASSLAQGQVYGYTF. CDR3 bases: TGTGCCAGCAGCTTGGCCCAGGGACAGGTCTATGGCTACACCTTC.

This chain links TRBV7-2 with TRBJ1-5; tentative D call: TRBD1 (5 bases). CDR3 size: 14 residues. Germline V gives CDR1 SGHTA, CDR2 FQGNSA. Trimming pared 5 bases from V and 7 bases from J, leaving 15 bases between. The CDR3 sequence: CASSADWGEQPQHF. As DNA, the CDR3 is TGTGCCAGCAGCGCAGACTGGGGGGAACAGCCCCAGCATTTT.

V usage is TRBV7-2 and J usage is TRBJ2-3, with 11 positions matching TRBD2. This CDR3 contains 16 residues. Germline loops: CDR1 SGHTA, CDR2 FQGNSA. The V segment lost 1 base and the J segment 4 bases; nucleotides outside the gene matches: 4. The CDR3 sequence is CASSLVAGGRADTQYF. CDR3 nucleotides: TGTGCCAGCAGCTTAGTAGCGGGGGGGCGGGCAGATACGCAGTATTTT.

The V call is TRBV7-8, the J call TRBJ2-3; D perhaps matches TRBD2 (7 bases). Trimming pared 10 bases from V and 3 bases from J, leaving 20 bases between. The length of the CDR3 is 15 residues. Germline values: CDR1 SGHVS, CDR2 FQNEAQ. The CDR3 coding sequence is TGTGCCACGGACCCTGATCGGGGGGCAACAGATACGCAGTATTTT. This codes for CATDPDRGATDTQYF.

The V gene is TRBV27, the J gene TRBJ2-7, with D possibly being TRBD2 (5 bases). The CDR3 has 17 residues. V lost 2 bases and J 0 bases, leaving 17 bases between the germline ends. CDR1 and CDR2 (germline): MNHEY, SMNVEV (reference sequence). Here the CDR3 reads CASSLRAGPYPSYEQYF. The CDR3 coding sequence is TGTGCCAGCAGTTTACGGGCGGGCCCATACCCCTCCTACGAGCAGTACTTC.

This chain links TRBV6-5 with TRBJ2-1; D is possibly TRBD1 (7 bases). The germline CDR1 and CDR2 sequences are MNHEY and SVGAGI. This CDR3 comprises 15 residues. Trimming cost V 7 bases and J 4 bases, with 17 bases left between them. The CDR3 sequence: CASTRTGGTYNEQFF. The CDR3 bases are TGTGCCAGCACCCGGACAGGAGGGACTTACAATGAGCAGTTCTTC.

V and J are TRBV4-1 and TRBJ1-1, with a possible D match to TRBD1 (5 bases). Germline V gene data show CDR1 as MGHRA and CDR2 as YSYEKL. V was cut by 5 bases and J by 4 bases, with 20 bases left in between. The CDR3 length is 16 residues. The CDR3 DNA follows: TGCGCCAGCAGCTCGCGAAAAGGGGCCCTAGGCACTGAAGCTTTCTTT. It translates to CASSSRKGALGTEAFF.

This sequence joins TRBV18 and TRBJ1-1, with D perhaps TRBD1 (6 bases). Germline CDR1 and CDR2: KGHSH and LQKENI. This CDR3 has 14 residues. Between the trimmed V and J ends, which lost 2 bases and 5 bases, there was a span of 12 bases. CDR3 in DNA: TGTGCCAGCTCACCAGACATGCAGGGGACTGAAGCTTTCTTT. Protein: CASSPDMQGTEAFF. The entire variable domain, with the rest obtained from reference TRBV18 and TRBJ1-1, is as follows: NAGVMQNPRHLVRRRGQEARLRCSPMKGHSHVYWYRQLPEEGLKFMVYLQKENIIDESGMPKERFSAEFPKEGPSILRIQQVVRGDSAAYFCASSPDMQGTEAFFGQGTRLTVV.

The chain has TRBV24-1 and TRBJ2-2; D possibly corresponds to TRBD2 (6 bases). V was shortened by 2 bases and J by 4 bases, with 13 bases between the two germline ends. This CDR3 has 16 amino acids. Germline CDR1 and CDR2: KGHDR and SFDVKD. The DNA of the CDR3 is TGTGCCACCAGTGATTGGGAGGATGAGGGCACCGGGGAGCTGTTTTTT. Translated: CATSDWEDEGTGELFF.

This chain joins TRBV30 and TRBJ1-1; no reliable D call. V was pared by 0 bases and J by 0 bases, with 11 bases between. The CDR3 loop spans 15 amino acids. Germline V CDR1 and CDR2: GTSNPN, SVGIG (reference sequence). CDR3 sequence (DNA): TGTGCCTGGAGTGTAACCGGGTCCATGAACACTGAAGCTTTCTTT. Protein product: CAWSVTGSMNTEAFF.

This clone occurred once. V is TRBV2 and J is TRBJ2-5; the match to TRBD1 covers 7 bases. The CDR3 is 15 amino acids. Unmatched junction bases numbered 9, after V lost 4 bases and J lost 4 bases. Germline V CDR1 and CDR2: SNHLY, FYNNEI. The CDR3 coding sequence is TGTGCCAGCAGTGTGGCGCAGGGGGATGGAGAGACCCAGTACTTC. Translating gives CASSVAQGDGETQYF.

This chain links TRBV28 with TRBJ2-1; TRBD1 might be the D (5 bases). Germline V gives CDR1 MDHEN, CDR2 SYDVKM. The CDR3 has 15 residues. V was trimmed by 5 bases and J by 9 bases, leaving 20 bases between them. DNA of the CDR3: TGTGCCAGCAGTCTAGTTGGGGCAGGGCAAGGTGAGCAGTTCTTC. Amino acid sequence: CASSLVGAGQGEQFF.

The J gene is TRBJ2-5, the V gene TRBV9; 12 bases map to TRBD2. The V gene end was trimmed by 4 bases and the J gene end by 2 bases; junction bases not matched to a gene: 15. This CDR3 is 19 amino acids long. CDR1 is SGDLS and CDR2 is YYNGEE in the germline V gene. CDR3 region: CASSSNPRTSGAYQETQYF. In DNA, the CDR3 is TGTGCCAGCAGCTCAAATCCCCGGACTAGCGGGGCCTATCAAGAGACCCAGTACTTC.

J is TRBJ1-2 and V is TRBV2; possibly TRBD1 for D (6 bases). The ends were cut back, 11 bases at V and 8 bases at J, with 24 bases in the middle. The CDR3 contains 14 residues. Per the germline V gene, CDR1 is SNHLY and CDR2 is FYNNEI. CDR3 DNA sequence: TGTGCCGGATCCCTCGGGCAGGGGCCGGACGGCTACACCTTC. Its translation: CAGSLGQGPDGYTF. Using reference TRBV2 and TRBJ1-2 for the parts outside the CDR3, the full variable domain is EPEVTQTPSHQVTQMGQEVILRCVPISNHLYFYWYRQILGQKVEFLVSFYNNEISEKSEIFDDQFSVERPDGSNFTLKIRSTKLEDSAMYFCAGSLGQGPDGYTFGSGTRLTVV.

The rearrangement links TRBV7-2 to TRBJ2-3; D is possibly TRBD1 (6 bases). Germline V CDR1 and CDR2: SGHTA, FQGNSA. The CDR3 length is 16 residues. Trimming took off 6 bases at V and 0 bases at J, with 16 bases between the two ends. The CDR3 loop is CASRVRGRGSTDTQYF. The CDR3 DNA reads as TGTGCCAGCAGGGTCCGCGGTAGGGGGAGCACAGATACGCAGTATTTT.

The chain carries TRBV29-1 and TRBJ1-4; D possibly corresponds to TRBD1 (6 bases). Deletions cut 7 bases from V and 4 bases from J, with 16 bases between. The germline V gene has CDR1 SQVTM and CDR2 ANQGSEA. This CDR3 comprises 14 residues. The CDR3 protein is CSAQLDRYNEKLFF. CDR3 bases: TGCAGCGCCCAACTGGACAGATATAATGAAAAACTGTTTTTT.

This clone has only one observation. This chain joins TRBV18 and TRBJ1-2, with 7 bases fitting TRBD1. Germline trimming cut 8 bases from V and 0 bases from J; bases unmatched to any gene: 9. The CDR3 spans 15 residues. Germline V lookup: CDR1 KGHSH, CDR2 LQKENI. The CDR3 region is CASAQGNRANYGYTF. The DNA of the CDR3 is TGTGCCAGCGCACAGGGGAATCGAGCTAACTATGGCTACACCTTC.

This clone was detected once. The rearrangement uses TRBV6-5 and TRBJ1-6; the match to TRBD1 covers 8 bases. Germline V CDR1 and CDR2: MNHEY, SVGAGI. The V segment lost 5 bases and the J segment 10 bases; nucleotides outside the gene matches: 4. The CDR3 has 13 residues. Here the CDR3 DNA reads TGTGCCAGCAGTCAGACAGGGGACTCACCCCTCCACTTT. This sequence encodes CASSQTGDSPLHF.

The chain is built from TRBV10-3 and TRBJ2-2; possible D gene TRBD1, 5 bases. The CDR3 spans 14 residues. Per the germline V gene, CDR1 is ENHRY and CDR2 is SYGVKD. V was trimmed by 6 bases and J by 1 base, leaving 9 bases between them. CDR3 bases: TGTGCCATCAGGAGTGGACAGAACACCGGGGAGCTGTTTTTT. This encodes CAIRSGQNTGELFF.

This chain uses TRBV19 with TRBJ2-5; the D gene is possibly TRBD1 (5 bases). This CDR3 contains 15 residues. The V gene lost 1 base and the J gene lost 2 bases, with 11 bases spanning the gap. The germline V gene encodes CDR1 LNHDA and CDR2 SQIVND (reference sequence). CDR3 protein: CASSIGQTGQETQYF. As DNA, the CDR3 is TGTGCCAGTAGTATAGGACAAACAGGACAAGAGACCCAGTACTTC.

The chain uses TRBV15 and TRBJ2-5; TRBD1 is a possible D gene (6 bases). Germline CDR1 and CDR2: LNHNV and YYDKDF (reference sequence). CDR3 length: 15 amino acids. The V end was cut by 3 bases, the J end by 3 bases, with 14 bases between. The CDR3 here is CATSREIGGEETQYF. In DNA form, the CDR3 reads TGTGCCACCAGCAGGGAGATTGGGGGCGAAGAGACCCAGTACTTC.

V usage is TRBV7-2 and J usage is TRBJ2-3, with 10 bases fitting TRBD2. This CDR3 region has 16 residues. The germline V gene has CDR1 SGHTA and CDR2 FQGNSA. Unmatched junction bases numbered 4, after V lost 4 bases and J lost 0 bases. CDR3 residues: CASSYIAGGSTDTQYF. In DNA form, the CDR3 reads TGTGCCAGCAGCTATATAGCGGGGGGTAGCACAGATACGCAGTATTTT.

This rearrangement joins TRBV5-1 to TRBJ2-1; D possibly corresponds to TRBD1 (5 bases). Trimming took 0 bases from V and 3 from J, leaving 10 bases between them. CDR3 length equals 15 residues. Per germline, CDR1 SGHRS and CDR2 YFSETQ. The CDR3 is CASSLGERGYNEQFF. For the CDR3, the DNA is TGCGCCAGCAGCTTGGGGGAAAGGGGCTACAATGAGCAGTTCTTC.

V gene TRBV28 combines with J gene TRBJ1-5, with 9 bases that match TRBD1. Trimming cost V 8 bases and J 5 bases; bases outside gene matches: 19. Germline-derived CDR1 and CDR2 are MDHEN and SYDVKM. CDR3 size: 18 residues. CDR3 protein: CASQGPGTGKVYYQPQHF. DNA for the CDR3: TGTGCCAGCCAAGGACCGGGGACAGGGAAAGTATACTATCAGCCCCAGCATTTT.

V usage is TRBV7-9 and J usage is TRBJ1-5; D perhaps matches TRBD1 (5 bases). Germline CDR1 reads SEHNR; CDR2 reads FQNEAQ (reference sequence). The V end was cut by 5 bases, the J end by 8 bases, with 10 bases between. The CDR3 length is 12 residues. The CDR3 region has the DNA TGTGCCAGCAGCCCGGGGGGGGAGCCCCAGCATTTT. Its translation: CASSPGGEPQHF.

This chain uses TRBV3-1 (or the pseudogene TRBV3-2) with TRBJ1-2, with 10 positions matching TRBD1. CDR1 is LGHDT, CDR2 YNNKEL, per germline (reference sequence). With 3 bases clipped from V and 8 bases from J, the junction kept 9 bases outside the gene matches. The CDR3 extends over 15 amino acids. The CDR3 region has the DNA TGTGCCAGCAGCCAGAGGGACAGGGGATTAGCAGGCTACACCTTC. This translates into CASSQRDRGLAGYTF.

The chain is built from TRBV18 and TRBJ1-2; tentatively, D is TRBD1 (5 bases). Trimming cost V 0 bases and J 2 bases, with 10 bases left between them. The CDR3 has 15 amino acids. Looked up from germline, CDR1 is KGHSH and CDR2 is LQKENI. CDR3 sequence (DNA): TGTGCCAGCTCACCACCGGTGGACACGAACTATGGCTACACCTTC. Protein sequence: CASSPPVDTNYGYTF.

This clone appeared once. V is TRBV21-1 and J is TRBJ2-5; TRBD2 is taken as the D call from the table, unchecked against the DNA. TRBV21-1 is a listed pseudogene. This CDR3 comprises 20 residues. In nucleotides, the CDR3 is TGTGCCAGCAGCAATTTCCCCGGGACTAGCGGGGGTCCGTACCAAGAGACCCAGTACTTC. Amino acid sequence: CASSNFPGTSGGPYQETQYF.

This clone has only one observation. This chain joins TRBV12-3 or TRBV12-4 and TRBJ2-1, with 8 nucleotides matching TRBD2. The CDR3 sequence is 12 residues long. The ends lost 3 bases at V and 10 bases at J; junction bases unmatched: 2. Here the CDR3 DNA reads TGTGCCAGCAGTTTTAGCGGGGTCGAGCAGTTCTTC. This codes for CASSFSGVEQFF.

This chain joins TRBV7-9 and TRBJ1-4, with unresolved D. The CDR3 length is 13 residues. The ends were cut back, 8 bases at V and 6 bases at J, with 13 bases in the middle. The germline V gene has CDR1 SEHNR and CDR2 FQNEAQ (reference sequence). The CDR3 is CASGGRGYEKLFF. For the CDR3, the DNA is TGTGCCAGCGGAGGCAGAGGTTATGAAAAACTGTTTTTT. Drawing the rest from reference TRBV7-9 and TRBJ1-4, the complete variable domain is DTGVSQNPRHKITKRGQNVTFRCDPISEHNRLYWYRQTLGQGPEFLTYFQNEAQLEKSRLLSDRFSAERPKGSFSTLEIQRTEQGDSAMYLCASGGRGYEKLFFGSGTQLSVL.